This TCR beta chain originates from a study of T cell responses to AZD1222 COVID-19 vaccine. Study outcomes and limitations: Spike-specific TCR depth and breadth grew after two AZD1222 doses. Reportedly, close to half of spike-specific TCRs are directed against unmutated variant regions. The number of AZD1222 recipients seropositive at baseline was only five or six. No repertoire was sampled before or during the peak T cell response, only after it.

About this clone: Its antigen is undetermined.

The assay was immunoSEQ multiplex PCR, and TCRdb's table has in-frame clones only and misses some. Here the sample spans 90,000 to 120,000 clones, approximately 92% being singletons. CDR3 length: 13 amino acids. CDR1 and CDR2 (germline): MNHEY, SVGAGI. Trimming stripped 2 bases from V and 7 bases from J, with 11 bases between. The clonotype comes from an adult who received the AZD1222 COVID-19 vaccine. The sequences come from peripheral blood, collected 28 days after the second AZD1222 dose. The rearrangement joins TRBV6-5 to TRBJ1-1; D remains ambiguous. CDR3 residues: CASSYPVFVEAFF. In DNA, the CDR3 is TGTGCCAGCAGTTACCCGGTTTTTGTTGAAGCTTTCTTT.